Each of the 22 T cell receptor beta chains below was sequenced from the same sample in a study of neurological immune-mediated disorders. TCRdb recomputed calls from the 5' RACE reads with MiXCR, one row per CDR3 protein. The table shows more than 45,000 distinct CDR3 sequences, with about a tenth occurring only once. Material for sequencing was PBMCs. These receptor sequences come from a woman in her thirties or forties with HTLV-1-associated myelopathy (HAM/TSP).

This clonotype has at least ten counts. The rearrangement links TRBV12-3 or TRBV12-4 to TRBJ2-7, with 12 bases matching TRBD2. There are 19 residues in the CDR3. Trimming at V came to 3 bases and at J to 0 bases, leaving 12 bases not matched to a gene. In DNA form, the CDR3 reads TGTGCCAGCAGTTTCCCCCCGACTAGCGGGGGAATCCGCTCCTACGAGCAGTACTTC. Amino acids: CASSFPPTSGGIRSYEQYF.

This clonotype was observed at least ten times. V gene TRBV29-1 combines with J gene TRBJ1-1, with a possible D match to TRBD1 (5 bases). CDR3 length: 11 residues. Germline V gene data show CDR1 as SQVTM and CDR2 as ANQGSEA. V lost 7 bases to trimming and J lost 1 base, with 7 bases between them. CDR3 residues: CSAGQNTEAFF. CDR3 in DNA: TGCAGCGCCGGACAGAACACTGAAGCTTTCTTT. Drawing the rest from reference TRBV29-1 and TRBJ1-1, the complete variable domain is SAVISQKPSRDICQRGTSLTIQCQVDSQVTMMFWYRQQPGQSLTLIATANQGSEATYESGFVIDKFPISRPNLTFSTLTVSNMSPEDSSIYLCSAGQNTEAFFGQGTRLTVV.

This clonotype was picked up many times. The V call is TRBV12-5, the J call TRBJ2-1, with a weak D call TRBD1 (6 bases). The V gene's germline CDR1 is LGHNT and CDR2 FRNRAP. The CDR3 length is 13 residues. Trimming left V 6 bases short and J 8 bases short, with 14 bases between. The CDR3 region is CASGPPAGDEQFF. DNA of the CDR3: TGTGCTAGTGGCCCGCCGGCAGGGGATGAGCAGTTCTTC.

This clonotype was counted many times. J is TRBJ1-6 and V is TRBV11-3; maybe TRBD1 (5 bases). CDR1 and CDR2 (germline): SGHNT, YENEEA. CDR3 size: 15 residues. V was cut by 3 bases and J by 7 bases, with 13 bases left in between. CDR3 sequence: CASSFSGSWNSPLHF. Written as DNA, the CDR3 is TGTGCCAGCAGCTTCTCAGGGAGTTGGAATTCACCCCTCCACTTT.

The sample holds many counts of this clonotype. The V call is TRBV12-3 or TRBV12-4, the J call TRBJ2-1; 16 nucleotides match TRBD2. The CDR3 extends over 15 amino acids. V was pared by 6 bases and J by 9 bases, with 5 bases of the junction left unmatched. For the CDR3, the DNA is TGTGCCAGCAGGGGGACTAGCGGGGGGGCGACTGAGCAGTTCTTC. Protein: CASRGTSGGATEQFF.

This clonotype has a count of ten or more. The chain uses TRBV9 and TRBJ1-1; D ambiguous. The CDR3 runs 15 residues. Trimming stripped 3 bases from V and 1 base from J, with 13 bases between. Germline V CDR1 and CDR2: SGDLS, YYNGEE. CDR3 loop: CASSAQANGNTEAFF. The CDR3 nucleotides read TGTGCCAGCAGCGCTCAAGCAAACGGGAACACTGAAGCTTTCTTT.

This clonotype was picked up many times. The chain combines TRBV27 with TRBJ2-2; TRBD2 aligns across 9 bases. V gave up 3 bases and J gave up 6 bases; unmatched junction bases: 8. CDR1 is MNHEY, CDR2 SMNVEV, per germline (reference sequence). The CDR3 is 16 residues long. In DNA form, the CDR3 reads TGTGCCAGCAGTTTCGGGGCGGGGGGGCTCCCCGGGGAGCTGTTTTTT. Translation gives CASSFGAGGLPGELFF.

Many counts were recorded for this clonotype. The V call is TRBV5-1, the J call TRBJ1-3; no reliable D call. CDR3 length: 15 residues. Germline assignment: CDR1 SGHRS and CDR2 YFSETQ. V was pared by 6 bases and J by 4 bases, with 17 bases between. CDR3 residues: CASKIDDLYGNTIYF. The DNA of the CDR3 is TGCGCCAGCAAAATTGATGATCTATACGGAAACACCATATATTTT.

This clonotype was observed at least ten times. This chain links TRBV7-8 with TRBJ1-5, with D unclear. Trimming cost V 2 bases and J 3 bases, with 11 bases left between them. The CDR3 covers 15 residues. Germline CDR1 SGHVS, CDR2 FQNEAQ. CDR3 coding DNA: TGTGCCAGCAGCTTAACTCGTATTGTCAATCAGCCCCAGCATTTT. As protein: CASSLTRIVNQPQHF.

This clonotype was picked up many times. The J gene is TRBJ2-3, the V gene TRBV5-1; D is uncertain. CDR3 size: 15 residues. Germline lookup yields CDR1 SGHRS and CDR2 YFSETQ. V lost 0 bases and J 4 bases, leaving 12 bases between the germline ends. The CDR3 DNA sequence: TGCGCCAGCAGCTTGGAAGGGCAGGTGGCAGATACGCAGTATTTT. This encodes CASSLEGQVADTQYF.

This clonotype was recorded at least ten times. This chain links TRBV15 with TRBJ1-4; the D is unclear. This CDR3 is 17 amino acids long. Germline CDR1 LNHNV, CDR2 YYDKDF (reference sequence). Trimming stripped 0 bases from V and 1 base from J, with 12 bases between. DNA of the CDR3: TGTGCCACCAGCAGAGATCAGGCCCGTGTAACTAATGAAAAACTGTTTTTT. Its protein product is CATSRDQARVTNEKLFF.

This clonotype was counted at least ten times. This CDR3 is CASSQEFRTPPYEQYF. CDR3 coding DNA: TGTGCCAGCAGCCAAGAGTTCCGTACACCCCCCTACGAGCAGTACTTC. This chain uses TRBV3-1 with TRBJ2-7; D is unclear. CDR1 and CDR2 (germline): LGHDT, YNNKEL (reference sequence). This CDR3 region has 16 residues. V dropped 0 bases and J dropped 2 bases, with 14 bases sitting between them.

There are many counts of this clonotype. The chain combines TRBV4-1 with TRBJ2-1, with D uncertain. With 1 base removed from V and 9 bases from J, the gap between germline ends came to 13 bases. The CDR3 is 14 residues long. CDR1 is MGHRA, CDR2 YSYEKL, per germline. CDR3 region: CASSQARPDGEQFF. The CDR3 DNA reads TGCGCCAGCAGCCAAGCGAGGCCAGACGGTGAGCAGTTCTTC.

As for this clonotype: A much larger clone lies a single base off, so this may be a read error. The chain couples TRBV7-2 to TRBJ1-2, with D possibly TRBD1 on 5 matching bases. Germline V gene sequence: CDR1 SGHTA, CDR2 FQGNSA. The CDR3 consists of 14 residues. Here the CDR3 DNA reads TGTGACAGCAGCCTGGGGACTGAAACCTATGGCTACACCTTC. It specifies CDSSLGTETYGYTF.

The rearrangement uses TRBV5-1 and TRBJ1-2; D might be TRBD1 (6 bases). The CDR3 contains 15 residues. CDR1 SGHRS and CDR2 YFSETQ come from the germline V gene. Trimming cost V 1 base and J 7 bases, with 17 bases left between them. This CDR3 is CASSLIEGGHSGYTF. CDR3 bases: TGCGCCAGCAGCTTGATTGAAGGGGGTCATTCTGGCTACACCTTC.

With respect to this clonotype: This may be a read error: a much more frequent sequence differs by one nucleotide. The CDR3 region is CASSFDQLGNSPLHF. The CDR3, as DNA: TGCGCCAGCAGCTTTGATCAGCTCGGGAATTCACCCCTCCACTTT. This chain links TRBV5-1 with TRBJ1-6; D uncertain. The CDR3 is made up of 15 amino acids. The V gene's germline CDR1 is SGHRS and CDR2 YFSETQ. Between the trimmed V and J ends, which lost 2 bases and 7 bases, there was a span of 13 bases.

This clonotype was seen repeatedly, ten times or more. This chain links TRBV20-1 with TRBJ2-7; D tentatively fits TRBD1 or TRBD2 (6 bases each). The germline CDR1 and CDR2 sequences are DFQATT and SNEGSKA (reference sequence). Trimming left V 3 bases short and J 7 bases short, with 19 bases between. CDR3 length: 14 amino acids. The CDR3 is CSARSGGPQTEQYF. The CDR3 nucleotides read TGCAGTGCTAGGAGTGGGGGGCCGCAGACTGAGCAGTACTTC.

In this sample, this clonotype turned up many times. The chain recombines TRBV20-1 with TRBJ2-5, with D maybe TRBD1 (5 bases). The CDR3 has 13 amino acids. CDR1 is DFQATT and CDR2 is SNEGSKA in the germline V gene (reference sequence). The V and J ends lost 3 bases and 4 bases respectively, with 12 bases between them. DNA of the CDR3: TGCAGTGCTAGTTCTGGGGCGGCAGAGACCCAGTACTTC. Encoded protein: CSASSGAAETQYF.

This clonotype was detected many times. The V and J genes are TRBV3-1 and TRBJ1-6; 10 bases match TRBD1. CDR3 size: 14 residues. The J segment lost 9 bases and the V segment lost 4 bases, leaving 3 bases of the junction unmatched. Germline V gives CDR1 LGHDT, CDR2 YNNKEL (reference sequence). The CDR3 sequence: CASSRDRGPSPLHF. CDR3 sequence (DNA): TGTGCCAGCAGCCGCGACAGGGGGCCTTCACCCCTCCACTTT.

This clonotype has at least ten counts. This chain links TRBV7-6 with TRBJ1-2, with D maybe TRBD1 (6 bases). This CDR3 comprises 13 residues. Germline CDR1 SGHVS, CDR2 FNYEAQ. Trimming stripped 5 bases from V and 2 bases from J, with 9 bases between. The CDR3 DNA is TGTGCCAGCAGCCCCCAGGGGAACTATGGCTACACCTTC. Protein sequence: CASSPQGNYGYTF.

This clonotype was observed at least ten times. This chain joins TRBV11-2 and TRBJ2-2; the D gene could be TRBD1 or TRBD2 (5 bases each). V was shortened by 6 bases and J by 6 bases, with 17 bases between the two germline ends. The CDR3 extends over 15 amino acids. Germline V gene sequence: CDR1 SGHAT, CDR2 FQNNGV. CDR3 nucleotide sequence: TGTGCCAGCAGACATGTCGCAGGGCGGGCCGGGGAGCTGTTTTTT. Protein: CASRHVAGRAGELFF.

This clonotype came up many times. The chain joins TRBV5-1 to TRBJ1-4; D remains ambiguous. V shed 0 bases and J shed 2 bases, with 2 bases lying between them. This CDR3 is 13 amino acids long. Germline V gene sequence: CDR1 SGHRS, CDR2 YFSETQ. The DNA of the CDR3 is TGCGCCAGCAGCTTGGTGACTAATGAAAAACTGTTTTTT. Translated: CASSLVTNEKLFF.